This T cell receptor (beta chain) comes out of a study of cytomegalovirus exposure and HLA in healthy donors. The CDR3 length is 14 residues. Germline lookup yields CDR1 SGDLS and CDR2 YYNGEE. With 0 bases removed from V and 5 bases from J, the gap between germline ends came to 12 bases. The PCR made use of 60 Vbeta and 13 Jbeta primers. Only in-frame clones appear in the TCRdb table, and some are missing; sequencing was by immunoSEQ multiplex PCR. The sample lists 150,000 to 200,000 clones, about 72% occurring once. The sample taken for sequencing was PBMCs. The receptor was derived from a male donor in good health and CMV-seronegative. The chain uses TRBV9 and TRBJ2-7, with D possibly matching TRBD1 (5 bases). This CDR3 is CASSVGQGDNEQYF. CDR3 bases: TGTGCCAGCAGCGTAGGGCAGGGTGACAACGAGCAGTACTTC.